The T cell receptor beta chain under discussion was sequenced for a study of regulatory T cells in long-lasting Graves disease. As for the study in general: Prior antithyroid drug treatment in newly diagnosed Graves' patients lasted under 3 months. Study-wide results and caveats: There was favoring of TRBV28, TRBJ1-2 and TRBJ2-5 in persistent disease.

This clonotype was seen repeatedly, ten times or more. No antigen is known for it. The time point here: newly diagnosed GD, antithyroid drugs for less than 3 months. Scientists built the TCR library using RNA that was extracted from PBMCs. Arm-PCR of CDR3 regions with iRepertoire HTBI primers generated TCR beta libraries. A single record per CDR3 protein comes from TCRdb applying MiXCR to the multiplex PCR reads. Counted here are fewer than 550,000 distinct CDR3 sequences, about 16% occurring once; the ten biggest clones make up roughly 25%. The CDR3 has 13 residues. From germline, CDR1 is MNHEY and CDR2 SVGEGT. The V segment lost 6 bases and the J segment 1 base; nucleotides outside the gene matches: 1. These data were also filed under a second study, of T cells in Graves' hyperthyroidism and ophthalmopathy. From that paper: HTBI primers were the set used in a first-round RT-PCR of the TCR CDR3. By a 13 V-J model, ophthalmopathy was set apart from stable hyperthyroidism.

Sequences were derived from peripheral blood mononuclear cells (PBMCs), sampled at new diagnosis, from a patient treated with antithyroid drugs. This receptor was identified in a woman aged 35-65 years with Graves disease. The rearrangement joins TRBV6-2 or TRBV6-3 to TRBJ1-1, with TRBD1 matching 8 bases. This chain's CDR3 is CASRGTGNTEAFF. DNA for the CDR3: TGTGCCAGCAGAGGGACAGGGAACACTGAAGCTTTCTTT.